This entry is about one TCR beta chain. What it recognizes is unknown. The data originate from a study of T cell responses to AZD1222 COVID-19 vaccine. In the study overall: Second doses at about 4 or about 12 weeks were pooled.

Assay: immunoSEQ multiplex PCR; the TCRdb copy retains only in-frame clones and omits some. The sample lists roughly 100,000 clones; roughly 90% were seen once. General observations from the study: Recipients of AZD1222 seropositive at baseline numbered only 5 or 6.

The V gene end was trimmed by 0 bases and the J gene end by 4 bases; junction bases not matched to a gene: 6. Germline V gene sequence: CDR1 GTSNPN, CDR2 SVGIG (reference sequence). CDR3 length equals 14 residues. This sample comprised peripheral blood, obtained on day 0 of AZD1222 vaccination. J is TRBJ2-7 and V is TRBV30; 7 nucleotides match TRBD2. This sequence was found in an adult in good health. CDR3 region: CAWSVGGDLYEQYF. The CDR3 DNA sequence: TGTGCCTGGAGTGTTGGGGGGGACCTTTACGAGCAGTACTTC.